The 32 T cell receptor beta chains below come from one sample, sequenced in a study of early T cells in non-severe SARS-CoV-2 infection. TCRdb redid the calling of the 5' RACE reads with MiXCR, one entry per CDR3 protein. The sample shows some 80,000 distinct CDR3 sequences, under 11% of them seen only once. The starting material was whole blood, obtained at baseline. These receptors were taken from an adult who was a healthcare worker with PCR-confirmed SARS-CoV-2 infection or an uninfected control (not recorded which).

This clonotype appeared many times. CDR3 amino acids: CASSQRGGSPTGELFF. In DNA form, the CDR3 reads TGTGCCAGCAGCCAGAGGGGTGGCTCTCCTACCGGGGAGCTGTTTTTT. The genes are TRBV7-8 and TRBJ2-2; D is possibly TRBD1 or TRBD2 (5 bases each). The V end lost 5 bases, the J end lost 5 bases, and 18 bases lay between the germline ends. The germline V gene encodes CDR1 SGHVS and CDR2 FQNEAQ. This CDR3 is 16 amino acids long.

This clonotype occurred many times. The V call is TRBV28, the J call TRBJ1-2; 9 bases line up with TRBD1. This CDR3 has 14 residues. CDR1 MDHEN and CDR2 SYDVKM come from the germline V gene. With 6 bases clipped from V and 8 bases from J, the junction kept 10 bases outside the gene matches. The CDR3, as DNA: TGTGCCAGCAGCCCCACAGGGGGCAGGGAGGGCTACACCTTC. It translates to CASSPTGGREGYTF.

As DNA, the CDR3 is TGTGCCAGCAGAGTACAAACTAGCACCGGTACGCAGTATTTT. Translation: CASRVQTSTGTQYF. This rearrangement joins TRBV6-5 to TRBJ2-3; tentatively, D is TRBD2 (6 bases). V lost 6 bases and J lost 8, with 18 bases in between. This CDR3 is 14 amino acids long. Germline values: CDR1 MNHEY, CDR2 SVGAGI.

This chain connects TRBV19 to TRBJ2-3; 7 bases line up with TRBD1. With 0 bases clipped from V and 9 bases from J, the junction kept 3 bases outside the gene matches. Germline CDR1 reads LNHDA; CDR2 reads SQIVND (reference sequence). The CDR3 has 13 amino acids. CDR3 DNA: TGTGCCAGTAGTATAGATAGGGACAGCACGCAGTATTTT. Its protein product is CASSIDRDSTQYF.

The CDR3 DNA sequence: TGTGCCAGCAGCGAAGGGGCTAAAAGATCCTACGAGCAGTACTTC. Amino acid sequence: CASSEGAKRSYEQYF. The chain uses TRBV3-1 and TRBJ2-7; TRBD1 might be the D (5 bases). Germline V gives CDR1 LGHDT, CDR2 YNNKEL (reference sequence). Between the trimmed V and J ends, which lost 5 bases and 1 base, there was a span of 15 bases. The CDR3 spans 15 residues.

The chain is built from TRBV3-1 and TRBJ2-5, with 9 bases that match TRBD2. This CDR3 spans 13 amino acids. CDR1 and CDR2 from the germline V gene are LGHDT and YNNKEL (reference sequence). Trimming took 5 bases from V and 5 from J; bases not matched to a gene: 3. CDR3 in amino acids: CASSIGLAETQYF. The CDR3 DNA is TGTGCCAGCAGCATCGGACTAGCGGAGACCCAGTACTTC.

This clonotype was seen repeatedly, ten times or more. The chain carries TRBV29-1 and TRBJ2-1; weak D call: TRBD2 (5 bases). The CDR3 runs to 11 residues. Trimming cost V 4 bases and J 14 bases, with 15 bases left between them. Germline CDR1 reads SQVTM; CDR2 reads ANQGSEA. CDR3 residues: CSVVASRTEFF. CDR3 sequence (DNA): TGCAGCGTTGTGGCTAGCAGGACGGAGTTCTTC.

This clonotype was seen a handful of times. V is TRBV20-1 and J is TRBJ2-3; D not resolved. The germline gives CDR1 DFQATT, CDR2 SNEGSKA (reference sequence). Trimming pared 0 bases from V and 5 bases from J, leaving 12 bases between. The CDR3 covers 14 residues. CDR3: CSARDRRGLDTQYF. CDR3 bases: TGCAGTGCTAGAGATCGTAGAGGTTTAGATACGCAGTATTTT.

This clonotype was recorded many times. This chain connects TRBV28 to TRBJ2-1, with TRBD1 matching 7 bases. Germline V gene lookup returns CDR1 MDHEN and CDR2 SYDVKM. CDR3 size: 16 residues. Trimming cost V 6 bases and J 6 bases; bases outside gene matches: 14. The CDR3 nucleotides are TGTGCCAGCAGCCGAAAGACAGGGAGAGGGGGCAATGAGCAGTTCTTC. Translating it yields CASSRKTGRGGNEQFF.

The chain employs TRBV5-1 and TRBJ2-2; 7 bases line up with TRBD1. The CDR3 is 14 amino acids. The trim removed 4 bases at V and 7 bases at J, leaving 7 bases unmatched. CDR1 SGHRS and CDR2 YFSETQ come from the germline V gene. CDR3 sequence (DNA): TGCGCCAGCAGCACCGACAGGGCGGACGGGGAGCTGTTTTTT. Residues: CASSTDRADGELFF.

This clonotype was picked up many times. The chain is built from TRBV12-3 or TRBV12-4 and TRBJ2-7, with D possibly being TRBD2 (5 bases). This CDR3 is built from 14 residues. The ends were cut back, 1 base at V and 7 bases at J, with 14 bases in the middle. The CDR3 bases are TGTGCCAGCAGTTTAGAGCAGCGGTGGGGTGAGCAGTACTTC. Its protein product is CASSLEQRWGEQYF.

In this sample, this clonotype turned up many times. The V gene is TRBV4-2, the J gene TRBJ2-1; 13 bases line up with TRBD2. This CDR3 is built from 17 residues. The ends lost 6 bases at V and 2 bases at J; junction bases unmatched: 7. Germline V lookup: CDR1 LGHNA, CDR2 YNFKEQ. Here the CDR3 reads CASSGTSGNLAYNEQFF. The CDR3 DNA reads TGTGCCAGCAGTGGGACTAGCGGGAATCTGGCCTACAATGAGCAGTTCTTC.

This clonotype was picked up a small number of times. This chain joins TRBV7-6 and TRBJ2-2, with a tentative D call TRBD1 (6 bases). CDR1 SGHVS and CDR2 FNYEAQ come from the germline V gene. The CDR3 has 18 residues. Between the trimmed V and J ends, which lost 5 bases and 1 base, there was a span of 20 bases. DNA for the CDR3: TGTGCCAGCAGCCCAACACCCCCGACAGGTGTGAACACCGGGGAGCTGTTTTTT. Protein: CASSPTPPTGVNTGELFF.

This clonotype appeared a few times. This chain connects TRBV20-1 to TRBJ1-6; TRBD1 might be the D (5 bases). This CDR3 is 13 amino acids long. The V and J ends lost 5 bases and 9 bases respectively, with 14 bases between them. Germline V gene data show CDR1 as DFQATT and CDR2 as SNEGSKA (reference sequence). This CDR3 reads CSAGGGESSPLHF. The CDR3 region has the DNA TGCAGTGCTGGTGGGGGGGAGAGTTCACCCCTCCACTTT.

The rearrangement links TRBV3-1 to TRBJ1-1, with TRBD1 as a possible D gene (5 bases). The CDR3 has 14 residues. V was trimmed by 4 bases and J by 1 base, leaving 10 bases between them. CDR1 and CDR2 from the germline V gene are LGHDT and YNNKEL (reference sequence). The CDR3 loop is CASSPPGGNTEAFF. The CDR3 DNA sequence: TGTGCCAGCAGCCCACCTGGGGGGAACACTGAAGCTTTCTTT.

This clonotype was observed a few times. V is TRBV25-1 and J is TRBJ2-4; 7 nucleotides align to TRBD1. Germline V gives CDR1 MGHDK, CDR2 SYGVNS. The CDR3 consists of 12 residues. V dropped 8 bases and J dropped 8; count of bases not matched to a gene: 6. CDR3 loop: CASGTVRDIQYF. In nucleotides, the CDR3 is TGTGCCAGCGGGACAGTCCGGGACATTCAGTACTTC.

This clonotype was detected ten times or more. The J gene is TRBJ1-2, the V gene TRBV10-2; no clear D. CDR3 length: 13 amino acids. Germline CDR1 WSHSY, CDR2 SAAADI. V was clipped by 5 bases and J by 1 base, with 8 bases between them. The CDR3 reads CASSSGVNYGYTF. The CDR3 region has the DNA TGCGCCAGCAGTAGCGGGGTTAACTATGGCTACACCTTC.

The V gene is TRBV7-3, the J gene TRBJ2-1; possibly TRBD2 for D (6 bases). The CDR3 length is 14 residues. Trimming stripped 4 bases from V and 7 bases from J, with 14 bases between. Germline assignment: CDR1 SGHTA and CDR2 FQGTGA. CDR3 in amino acids: CASSSDLGGNEQFF. The CDR3 DNA reads as TGTGCCAGCAGCTCGGATCTAGGAGGGAATGAGCAGTTCTTC.

This clonotype was counted only a few times. The genes are TRBV12-3 or TRBV12-4 and TRBJ2-3; 8 nucleotides line up with TRBD2. The CDR3 length is 15 residues. V was clipped by 4 bases and J by 2 bases; unmatched bases: 5. The CDR3 coding sequence is TGTGCCAGCAGTTCAAGCGGGAGAGCCACAGATACGCAGTATTTT. The encoded protein is CASSSSGRATDTQYF.

The J gene is TRBJ1-1, the V gene TRBV28; 9 bases align to TRBD1. The CDR3 covers 15 residues. With 7 bases clipped from V and 5 bases from J, the junction kept 11 bases outside the gene matches. The germline V gene has CDR1 MDHEN and CDR2 SYDVKM. CDR3 in amino acids: CASTAPGQGTTEAFF. The CDR3 coding sequence is TGTGCCAGCACCGCCCCTGGACAGGGGACTACTGAAGCTTTCTTT.

The chain links TRBV27 to TRBJ1-4, with D perhaps TRBD1 (5 bases). CDR1 and CDR2 from the germline V gene are MNHEY and SMNVEV (reference sequence). The V and J ends lost 6 bases and 5 bases respectively, with 13 bases between them. The CDR3 runs 14 residues. CDR3 nucleotides: TGTGCCAGCAGCCTACAGGAATCAAATGAAAAACTGTTTTTT. Residues: CASSLQESNEKLFF. The full variable domain, its missing parts supplied by reference TRBV27 and TRBJ1-4, is EAQVTQNPRYLITVTGKKLTVTCSQNMNHEYMSWYRQDPGLGLRQIYYSMNVEVTDKGDVPEGYKVSRKEKRNFPLILESPSPNQTSLYFCASSLQESNEKLFFGSGTQLSVL.

The chain's CDR3 is CSVGFMGTRIGEQFF. Written as DNA, the CDR3 is TGCAGCGTTGGCTTCATGGGGACTAGAATCGGTGAGCAGTTCTTC. The J gene is TRBJ2-1, the V gene TRBV29-1, with 8 bases that match TRBD2. The V gene's germline CDR1 is SQVTM and CDR2 ANQGSEA. The CDR3 has 15 amino acids. Trimming removed 4 bases from V and 9 bases from J; junction bases left unmatched: 14.

This clonotype was observed many times. This chain links TRBV28 with TRBJ2-3; 8 positions match TRBD1. This CDR3 has 15 residues. The germline V gene encodes CDR1 MDHEN and CDR2 SYDVKM. After removal of 7 bases from V and 0 bases from J, the junction contained 6 bases not matched to a gene. The CDR3 protein is CASTRTGISTDTQYF. The DNA for the CDR3 is TGTGCCAGCACTAGGACAGGGATAAGCACAGATACGCAGTATTTT.

This chain uses TRBV6-4 with TRBJ2-3; 10 positions agree with TRBD2. CDR1 and CDR2 (germline): MRHNA, SNTAGT. This CDR3 has 14 residues. V dropped 6 bases and J dropped 4; count of bases not matched to a gene: 4. In nucleotides, the CDR3 is TGTGCCAGCAGCATAGCGGGAGGAGCAGATACGCAGTATTTT. Translating it yields CASSIAGGADTQYF.

This clonotype was seen at least ten times. The chain carries TRBV7-9 and TRBJ2-3; D is undetermined. The germline V gene has CDR1 SEHNR and CDR2 FQNEAQ (reference sequence). This CDR3 is built from 14 residues. The V end was cut by 5 bases, the J end by 5 bases, with 14 bases between. The CDR3 sequence: CASSPPRPEDTQYF. CDR3 nucleotide sequence: TGTGCCAGCAGCCCCCCGAGGCCTGAAGATACGCAGTATTTT. The whole variable domain, remainder taken from reference TRBV7-9 and TRBJ2-3, is DTGVSQNPRHKITKRGQNVTFRCDPISEHNRLYWYRQTLGQGPEFLTYFQNEAQLEKSRLLSDRFSAERPKGSFSTLEIQRTEQGDSAMYLCASSPPRPEDTQYFGPGTRLTVL.

This rearrangement joins TRBV10-3 to TRBJ1-1, with 7 bases lining up with TRBD1. This CDR3 is built from 13 residues. V shed 3 bases and J 4 bases; nucleotides not matched to a gene: 2. CDR1 is ENHRY and CDR2 is SYGVKD in the germline V gene. CDR3 in amino acids: CAISDQGGTEAFF. CDR3 nucleotide sequence: TGTGCCATCAGTGATCAGGGGGGCACTGAAGCTTTCTTT.

This clonotype appeared a few times. This chain joins TRBV20-1 and TRBJ2-5; 9 positions match TRBD2. V was clipped by 5 bases and J by 3 bases; unmatched bases: 4. This CDR3 has 13 residues. The germline V gene encodes CDR1 DFQATT and CDR2 SNEGSKA (reference sequence). The CDR3 protein is CSALIAGEETQYF. The CDR3 coding sequence is TGCAGTGCTCTGATAGCGGGAGAAGAGACCCAGTACTTC.

The table lists this clonotype with many counts. The chain recombines TRBV20-1 with TRBJ2-7; unclear D gene. CDR1 and CDR2 (germline): DFQATT, SNEGSKA (reference sequence). Trimming pared 6 bases from V and 0 bases from J, leaving 15 bases between. This CDR3 spans 14 amino acids. The CDR3 coding sequence is TGCAGTGCCGAGAATTTACAAAACTCCTACGAGCAGTACTTC. It encodes CSAENLQNSYEQYF.

This clonotype was found a few times. The chain has TRBV12-3 or TRBV12-4 and TRBJ2-1, with 11 bases identical to TRBD1. V lost 1 base to trimming and J lost 8 bases; unmatched junction nucleotides: 4. This CDR3 contains 15 residues. The DNA for the CDR3 is TGTGCCAGCAGTTTAGGGACAGGGGGCAAGTATGAGCAGTTCTTC. Protein sequence: CASSLGTGGKYEQFF.

The gene calls are TRBV12-3 or TRBV12-4 and TRBJ2-1; D unclear. The CDR3 runs 12 residues. Trimming cost V 5 bases and J 3 bases, with 5 bases left between them. CDR3 nucleotides: TGTGCCAGCAGTCTTCTCTACAATGAGCAGTTCTTC. Residues: CASSLLYNEQFF.

This clonotype was counted between two and nine times. The chain recombines TRBV7-9 with TRBJ1-1; maybe TRBD1 (5 bases). The CDR3 extends over 12 amino acids. In germline, CDR1 is SEHNR, CDR2 FQNEAQ (reference sequence). The ends were cut back, 2 bases at V and 6 bases at J, with 7 bases in the middle. The CDR3 DNA sequence: TGTGCCAGCAGCTTAAGGGGCGCTGAAGCTTTCTTT. Protein sequence: CASSLRGAEAFF. Using reference TRBV7-9 and TRBJ1-1 for the parts outside the CDR3, the full variable domain is DTGVSQNPRHKITKRGQNVTFRCDPISEHNRLYWYRQTLGQGPEFLTYFQNEAQLEKSRLLSDRFSAERPKGSFSTLEIQRTEQGDSAMYLCASSLRGAEAFFGQGTRLTVV.

This clonotype was detected a few times. The chain has TRBV27 and TRBJ1-4, with D tentatively TRBD1 (5 bases). Trimming stripped 6 bases from V and 4 bases from J, with 15 bases between. The germline gives CDR1 MNHEY, CDR2 SMNVEV (reference sequence). This CDR3 has 15 residues. The CDR3 reads CASSDVGRVNEKLFF. In DNA form, the CDR3 reads TGTGCCAGCAGCGACGTGGGACGGGTTAATGAAAAACTGTTTTTT.